This is a list of T cell receptor beta chains from one sample in a study of blood T cell repertoires in COVID-19. Using immunoSEQ multiplex PCR, the repertoire was profiled, and TCRdb retains in-frame clones only, with some absent. The top ten clones hold approximately 8% of a sample with about 55,000 clones, more than 70% of them seen once. The specimen sequenced was peripheral blood. Source of these receptors: a man in his 60s with active COVID-19. The CDR3 runs from the conserved cysteine through the conserved F or W. The D gene is left open where the match is weak. Size is stated for part of the rows, as once, few or many counts, or as a class when the clone is expanded.

>TRBJ2-1|TRBV3-1/TRBV3-2|.|TRBD2
TGTGCCAGCAGCGGTTTCCGGGAGGCAGGCTACAATGAGCAGTTCTTC
CASSGFREAGYNEQFF
>TRBJ1-1|TRBV12-5|.|.
TGTGCTAGTGGCCCCCAAGGGGTCACTGAAGCTTTCTTT
CASGPQGVTEAFF
>TRBJ2-1|TRBV24-1|.|TRBD2
TGTGCCACCAGTGATTATACTAGCGGGAGATATGAGCAGTTCTTC
CATSDYTSGRYEQFF
>TRBJ2-5|TRBV25-1|.|.
TGTGCCAGCAGAGGACACGAGTTATCCCAGTACTTC
CASRGHELSQYF
>TRBJ2-3|TRBV29-1|.|.
TGCAGCGCCAAATCGACAGGACGCACAGATACGCAGTATTTT
CSAKSTGRTDTQYF
>TRBJ2-3|TRBV10-2|.|.
TGCGCCAGCAGTGAACGTTCGGGTAGCGCGTCCACAGATACGCAGTATTTT
CASSERSGSASTDTQYF
>TRBJ2-1|TRBV9|.|.
TGTGCCAGCAGCGGAAGACTAGGCCGGAATGAGCAGTTCTTC
CASSGRLGRNEQFF
>TRBJ1-1|TRBV16|.|.
TGTGCCAGCAGCCAACAGGGGATGAACACTGAAGCTTTCTTT
CASSQQGMNTEAFF
>TRBJ2-1|TRBV7-8|.|TRBD2
TGTGCCAGCAGCTTAGCGCGGGGGACTAGCAGCTACAATGAGCAGTTCTTC
CASSLARGTSSYNEQFF
>TRBJ2-3|TRBV7-7|.|TRBD2
TGTGCCAGCAGCCCGAGGGGACTAGCGGGAGATACAGATACGCAGTATTTT
CASSPRGLAGDTDTQYF
>TRBJ1-5|TRBV19|.|TRBD1
TGTGCCAGTAAGCGTTGGACAGGGGGGACGGATCAGCCCCAGCATTTT
CASKRWTGGTDQPQHF
>TRBJ2-1|TRBV6-5|.|TRBD1
TGTGCCAGCAGTTACTCACGACAGGGAATAAACAATGAGCAGTTCTTC
CASSYSRQGINNEQFF
>TRBJ2-2|TRBV27|.|.
TGTGCCAGCAGCCCACGTAGGGGCGGATACACCGGGGAGCTGTTTTTT
CASSPRRGGYTGELFF
>TRBJ1-1|TRBV10-1|.|.
TGCGCCAGCAGTGAGGGCGAGGGGGCTGAAGCTTTCTTT
CASSEGEGAEAFF
>TRBJ1-3|TRBV7-2|.|.
TGTGCCAGCAGCTTAGTCACAGGGTACGGAAACACCATATATTTT
CASSLVTGYGNTIYF
>TRBJ1-1|TRBV6-5|.|TRBD1
TGTGCCAGCAGCTTACGACAGGGGCTGAACACTGAAGCTTTCTTT
CASSLRQGLNTEAFF
>TRBJ2-1|TRBV6-1|.|.
TGTGCCAGCAGTGTCCAGGTCGTCCGGGGGATTACGGTCAATGAGCAGTTCTTC
CASSVQVVRGITVNEQFF
>TRBJ1-1|TRBV4-1|.|.
TGCGCCAGCACTGACCGGGGTTACACTGAAGCTTTCTTT
CASTDRGYTEAFF
>TRBJ1-1|TRBV10-2|once|.
TGCGCCAGCAGGACCCCGATGGGGCCGAACACTGAAGCTTTCTTT
CASRTPMGPNTEAFF
>TRBJ1-4|TRBV9|.|.
TGTGCCAGCAGCGTAGGAGGCAGAGAAGTTGAAAAACTGTTTTTT
CASSVGGREVEKLFF
>TRBJ2-2|TRBV6-6|.|.
TGTGCCATCGAGTTCACCGGGGAGCTGTTTTTT
CAIEFTGELFF
>TRBJ2-1|TRBV11-3|.|.
TGTGCCAGCAGCTTAGCCCGGGGAGGGGGCAATGAGCAGTTCTTC
CASSLARGGGNEQFF
>TRBJ1-2|TRBV30|.|.
TGTGCCTGGAGTGTTCAGGGTTATGGGGGCTACACCTTC
CAWSVQGYGGYTF
>TRBJ1-1|TRBV2|few|.
TGTGCCAGCAGTCCCGGGTTACGGTCAGTGAACACTGAAGCTTTCTTT
CASSPGLRSVNTEAFF
>TRBJ1-3|TRBV11-2|once|.
TGTGCCAGCAGCTTAGTGAGAAGAGGGGGAGGAAACACCATATATTTT
CASSLVRRGGGNTIYF
>TRBJ1-2|TRBV18|.|.
TGTGCCAGCTCACCACCCGAGCTCTCCTATGGCTACACCTTC
CASSPPELSYGYTF
>TRBJ2-1|TRBV6-5|.|TRBD2
TGTGCCAGCAGTTACTCGCTAGCGGGCTACAATGAGCAGTTCTTC
CASSYSLAGYNEQFF
>TRBJ2-5|TRBV6-2/TRBV6-3|.|.
TGTGCCAGCAGTTACTCGTCCTATATTGAAGAGACCCAGTACTTC
CASSYSSYIEETQYF
>TRBJ1-2|TRBV28|once|TRBD1
TGTGCCAGCAGTTTTCCCCGACAGGGGGGAAACTATGGCTACACCTTC
CASSFPRQGGNYGYTF
>TRBJ2-7|TRBV14|.|TRBD1
TGTGCCAGCAGCCTAGGGGACAGTCCCGTCTACGAGCAGTACTTC
CASSLGDSPVYEQYF
>TRBJ2-1|TRBV4-1|.|.
TGCGCCAGCAGCCAAGATGCACGCCGACTTTCCTCCTACAATGAGCAGTTCTTC
CASSQDARRLSSYNEQFF
>TRBJ2-7|TRBV29-1|.|TRBD1
TGCAGCGTCGAGGGACAGGGAGCGGACTACGAGCAGTACTTC
CSVEGQGADYEQYF
>TRBJ2-1|TRBV30|.|.
TGTGCCTGGAGGGCCGTCAATGAGCAGTTCTTC
CAWRAVNEQFF
>TRBJ2-7|TRBV5-5|.|.
TGTGCCAGCATCCCCCTGGAGGAGATTTCCTACGAGCAGTACTTC
CASIPLEEISYEQYF
>TRBJ2-1|TRBV5-1|.|TRBD2
TGCGCCAGCAGCCTGACTAGCGGGAGGGATGAGCAGTTCTTC
CASSLTSGRDEQFF
>TRBJ2-7|TRBV19|.|.
TGTGCCAGTAGTATTAGTATCCGACAGATAACCTACGAGCAGTACTTC
CASSISIRQITYEQYF
>TRBJ2-1|TRBV18|.|TRBD2
TGTGCCAGCTCACCAGACTGGACTAGCGGGAGTAGTGGCTTTGAGCAGTTCTTC
CASSPDWTSGSSGFEQFF
>TRBJ1-4|TRBV15|.|.
TGTGCCACCAGCAAGTCAATACTAAGCTTCTACCGACTAGAACTGTTTTTT
CATSKSILSFYRLELFF
>TRBJ2-3|TRBV6-4|.|TRBD2
TGTGCCAGCAGTCAACTAGCGGACACAGATACGCAGTATTTT
CASSQLADTDTQYF
>TRBJ1-1|TRBV5-1|once|TRBD1
TGCGCCGGCCGGGACAGCCCTAACACTGAAGCTTTCTTT
CAGRDSPNTEAFF
>TRBJ1-4|TRBV3-1/TRBV3-2|.|TRBD1
TGTGCCAGCAGCCGCCAGGGGGCTGGGGAAAAACTGTTTTTT
CASSRQGAGEKLFF
>TRBJ2-3|TRBV7-6|.|.
TGTGCCAGCAGCTTATCGCTAGCGCAAAAAACTAGCACAGATACGCAGTATTTT
CASSLSLAQKTSTDTQYF
>TRBJ2-2|TRBV7-2|.|.
TGTGCCAGCAGCGACGGAGGGGAGCTGGCCGGGGAGCTGTTTTTT
CASSDGGELAGELFF
>TRBJ2-7|TRBV9|.|.
TGTGCCAGCAGCGTAGAAGGGGACACCCTCGACGAGCAGTACTTC
CASSVEGDTLDEQYF
>TRBJ2-1|TRBV14|.|TRBD1
TGTGCCAGCAGCCAAGATGAACGGGACAGCGGTCACAATGAGCAGTTCTTC
CASSQDERDSGHNEQFF
>TRBJ1-1|TRBV12-3/TRBV12-4|.|.
TGTGCCAGCAGTTTTCAGGGTCGGACTGAAGCTTTCTTT
CASSFQGRTEAFF
>TRBJ1-5|TRBV4-1|.|.
TGCGCCAGCAGCCTCGACACGGCCCTCCTCAATCAGCCCCAGCATTTT
CASSLDTALLNQPQHF
>TRBJ1-2|TRBV14|.|.
TGTGCCAGCAGCCATAACAGGTACTATGGCTACACCTTC
CASSHNRYYGYTF
>TRBJ2-7|TRBV7-8|.|.
TGTGCCAGCAGCCCGAGGTCCTCCTACGAGCAGTACTTC
CASSPRSSYEQYF
>TRBJ1-4|TRBV2|.|TRBD1
TGTGCCAGCAGGGACAGGGGAATGTATGAAAAACTGTTTTTT
CASRDRGMYEKLFF
>TRBJ2-7|TRBV5-1|.|TRBD1
TGCGCCAGCAGCAAAGGGACAGGGGAAGGGCAGTACTTC
CASSKGTGEGQYF
>TRBJ2-1|TRBV5-1|.|TRBD1
TGCGCCAGCAGCAGAAACAGGGGGCGCGGGGATGAGCAGTTCTTC
CASSRNRGRGDEQFF
>TRBJ2-7|TRBV27|.|.
TGTGCCGGAAGACAGGACCCCTACGAGCAGTACTTC
CAGRQDPYEQYF
>TRBJ2-7|TRBV4-1|.|TRBD2
TGCGCCAGCAGCCAAGTGTCTAGCGGATCCTACGAGCAGTACTTC
CASSQVSSGSYEQYF
>TRBJ1-2|TRBV5-1|.|.
TGCGCCAGCAGCTTAGCAGGGGTTTATGGCTACACCTTC
CASSLAGVYGYTF